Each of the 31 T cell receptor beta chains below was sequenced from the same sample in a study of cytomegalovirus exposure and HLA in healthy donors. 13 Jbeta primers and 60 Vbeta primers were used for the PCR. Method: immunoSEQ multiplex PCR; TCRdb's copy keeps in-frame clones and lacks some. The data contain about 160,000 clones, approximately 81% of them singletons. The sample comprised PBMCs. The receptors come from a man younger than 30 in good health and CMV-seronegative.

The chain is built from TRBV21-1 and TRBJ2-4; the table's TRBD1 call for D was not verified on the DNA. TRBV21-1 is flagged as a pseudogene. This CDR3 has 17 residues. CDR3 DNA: TGTGCCAGCAGCAAAGTTGATGGTTGGCAGGGGTCAAACATTCAGTACTTC. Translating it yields CASSKVDGWQGSNIQYF.

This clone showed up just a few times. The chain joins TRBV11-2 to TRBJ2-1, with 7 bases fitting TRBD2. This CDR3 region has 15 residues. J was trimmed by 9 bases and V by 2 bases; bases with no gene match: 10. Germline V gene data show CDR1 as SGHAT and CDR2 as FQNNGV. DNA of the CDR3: TGTGCCAGCAGCTTATGGCGGGAGACCGAGGGTGAGCAGTTCTTC. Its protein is CASSLWRETEGEQFF.

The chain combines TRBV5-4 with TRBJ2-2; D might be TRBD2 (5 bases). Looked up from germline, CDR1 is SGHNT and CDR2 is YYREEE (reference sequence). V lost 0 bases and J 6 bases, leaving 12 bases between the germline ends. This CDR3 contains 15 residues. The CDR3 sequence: CASSLAVRGAGELFF. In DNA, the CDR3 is TGTGCCAGCAGCTTGGCTGTACGGGGTGCCGGGGAGCTGTTTTTT.

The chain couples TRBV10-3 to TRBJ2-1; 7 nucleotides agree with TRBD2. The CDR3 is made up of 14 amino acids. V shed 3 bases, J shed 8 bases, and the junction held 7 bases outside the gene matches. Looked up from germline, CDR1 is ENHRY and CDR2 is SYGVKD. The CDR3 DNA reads TGTGCCATCAGTGATGGAGTGGGGAGGGATGAGCAGTTCTTC. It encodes CAISDGVGRDEQFF.

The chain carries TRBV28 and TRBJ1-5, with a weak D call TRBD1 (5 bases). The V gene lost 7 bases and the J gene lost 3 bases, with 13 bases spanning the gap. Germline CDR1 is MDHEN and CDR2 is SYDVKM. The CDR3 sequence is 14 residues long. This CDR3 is CASILDRNNQPQHF. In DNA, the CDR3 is TGTGCCAGCATCCTTGACAGAAACAATCAGCCCCAGCATTTT.

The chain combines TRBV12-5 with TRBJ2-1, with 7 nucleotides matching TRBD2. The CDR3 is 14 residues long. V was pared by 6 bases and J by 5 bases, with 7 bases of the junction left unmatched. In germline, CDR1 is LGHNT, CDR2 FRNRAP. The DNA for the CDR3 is TGTGCTAGTGGCCCCCAAGGGACTAACAATGAGCAGTTCTTC. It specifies CASGPQGTNNEQFF.

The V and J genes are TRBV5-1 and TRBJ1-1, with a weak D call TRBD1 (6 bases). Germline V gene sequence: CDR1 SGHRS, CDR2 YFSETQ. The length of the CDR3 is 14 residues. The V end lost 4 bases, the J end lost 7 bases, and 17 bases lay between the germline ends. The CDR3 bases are TGCGCCAGCAGCAGTACCTCAGGGGTCGGTGAAGCTTTCTTT. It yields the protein CASSSTSGVGEAFF.

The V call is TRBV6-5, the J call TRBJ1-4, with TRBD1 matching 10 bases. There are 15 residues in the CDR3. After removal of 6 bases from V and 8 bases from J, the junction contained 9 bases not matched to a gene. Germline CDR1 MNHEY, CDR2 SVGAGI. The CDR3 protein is CASRRQGAVGEKLFF. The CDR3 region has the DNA TGTGCCAGCAGACGACAGGGGGCCGTGGGGGAAAAACTGTTTTTT.

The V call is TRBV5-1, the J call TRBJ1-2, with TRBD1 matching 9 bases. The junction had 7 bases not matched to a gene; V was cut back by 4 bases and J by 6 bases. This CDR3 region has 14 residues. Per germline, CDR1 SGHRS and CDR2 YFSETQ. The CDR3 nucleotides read TGCGCCAGCAGCCGGGACAGGGAGGCCAATGGCTACACCTTC. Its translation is CASSRDREANGYTF.

This CDR3 is CASKRLAGELGRDTQYF. DNA for the CDR3: TGCGCCAGCAAGAGACTAGCGGGAGAGTTGGGTAGGGATACGCAGTATTTT. The rearrangement uses TRBV4-3 and TRBJ2-3, with 12 bases aligning to TRBD2. V trimming: 7 bases; J trimming: 6 bases; junction bases outside the gene matches: 14. Germline-derived CDR1 and CDR2 are LGHNA and YSLEER. The CDR3 runs to 17 residues.

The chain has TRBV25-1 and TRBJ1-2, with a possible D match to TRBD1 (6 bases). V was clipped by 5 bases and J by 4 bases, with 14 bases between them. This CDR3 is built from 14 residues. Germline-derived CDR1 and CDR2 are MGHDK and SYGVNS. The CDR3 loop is CASSHRERAYGYTF. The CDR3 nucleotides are TGTGCCAGCAGTCACAGGGAAAGGGCCTATGGCTACACCTTC.

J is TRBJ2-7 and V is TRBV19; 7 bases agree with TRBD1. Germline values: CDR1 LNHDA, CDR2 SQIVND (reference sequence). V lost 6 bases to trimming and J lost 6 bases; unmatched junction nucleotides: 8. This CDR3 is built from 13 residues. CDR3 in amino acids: CASSGRTGPEQYF. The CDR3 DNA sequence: TGTGCCAGTAGCGGCCGGACAGGCCCCGAGCAGTACTTC.

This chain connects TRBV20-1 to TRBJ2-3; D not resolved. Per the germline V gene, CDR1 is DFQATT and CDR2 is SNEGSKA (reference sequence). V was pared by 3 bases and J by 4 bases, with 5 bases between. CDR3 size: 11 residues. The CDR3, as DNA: TGCAGTGCTAGGTATGCAGATACGCAGTATTTT. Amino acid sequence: CSARYADTQYF.

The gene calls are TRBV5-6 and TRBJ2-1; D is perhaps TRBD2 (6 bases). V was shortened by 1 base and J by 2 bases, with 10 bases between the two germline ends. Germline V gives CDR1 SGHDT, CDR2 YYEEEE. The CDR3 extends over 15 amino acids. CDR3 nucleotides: TGTGCCAGCAGCTTGCTAGCGATTCCCTACAATGAGCAGTTCTTC. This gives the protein CASSLLAIPYNEQFF.

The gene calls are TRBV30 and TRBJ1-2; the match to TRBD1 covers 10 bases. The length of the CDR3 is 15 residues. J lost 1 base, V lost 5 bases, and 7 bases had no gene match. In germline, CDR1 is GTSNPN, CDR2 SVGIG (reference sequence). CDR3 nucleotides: TGTGCCTGGGAGCCCGGGACAGGGGATAACTATGGCTACACCTTC. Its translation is CAWEPGTGDNYGYTF.

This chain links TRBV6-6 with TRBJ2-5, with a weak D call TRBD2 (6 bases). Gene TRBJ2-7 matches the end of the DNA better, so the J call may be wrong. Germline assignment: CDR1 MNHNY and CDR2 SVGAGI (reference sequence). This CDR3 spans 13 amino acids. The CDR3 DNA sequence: TGTGCCAGCAGTTTGACTAGTTTATCCGAGCAGTACTTC. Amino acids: CASSLTSLSEQYF.

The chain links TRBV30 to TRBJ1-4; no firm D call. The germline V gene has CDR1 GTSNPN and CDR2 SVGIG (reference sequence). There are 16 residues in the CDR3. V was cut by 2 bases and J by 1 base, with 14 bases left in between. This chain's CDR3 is CAWSSRTGRTNEKLFF. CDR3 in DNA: TGTGCCTGGAGTTCACGGACGGGAAGAACTAATGAAAAACTGTTTTTT.

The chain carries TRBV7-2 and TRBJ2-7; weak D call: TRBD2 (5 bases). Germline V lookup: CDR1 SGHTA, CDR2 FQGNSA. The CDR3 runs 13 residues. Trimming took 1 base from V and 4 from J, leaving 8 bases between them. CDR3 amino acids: CASSLGEGYEQYF. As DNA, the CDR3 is TGTGCCAGCAGCTTAGGTGAGGGTTACGAGCAGTACTTC.

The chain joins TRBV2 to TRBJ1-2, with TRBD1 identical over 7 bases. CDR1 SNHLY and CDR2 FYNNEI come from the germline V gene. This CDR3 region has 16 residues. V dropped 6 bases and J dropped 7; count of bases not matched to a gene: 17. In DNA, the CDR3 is TGTGCCAGCAGCGCCGGGACAGAACGCCTCGATGTTGGCTACACCTTC. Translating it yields CASSAGTERLDVGYTF.

The CDR3 DNA is TGCGCCAGCAGCCAGCCCTGGACAGGGGCCTACGAGCAGTACTTC. Its protein is CASSQPWTGAYEQYF. The V and J genes are TRBV4-1 and TRBJ2-7, with 9 bases that match TRBD1. The germline CDR1 and CDR2 sequences are MGHRA and YSYEKL. V was clipped by 3 bases and J by 2 bases; unmatched bases: 5. The CDR3 spans 15 residues.

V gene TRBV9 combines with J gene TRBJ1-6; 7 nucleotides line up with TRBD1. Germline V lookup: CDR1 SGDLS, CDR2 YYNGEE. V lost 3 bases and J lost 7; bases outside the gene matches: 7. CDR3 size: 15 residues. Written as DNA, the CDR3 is TGTGCCAGCAGCGCACGACAGGGTCCGAATTCACCCCTCCACTTT. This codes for CASSARQGPNSPLHF.

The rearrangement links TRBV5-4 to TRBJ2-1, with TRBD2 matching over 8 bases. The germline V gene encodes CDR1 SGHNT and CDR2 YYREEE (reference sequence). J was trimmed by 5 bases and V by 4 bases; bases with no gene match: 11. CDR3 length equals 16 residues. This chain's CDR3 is CASSTTGASGHNEQFF. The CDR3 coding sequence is TGTGCCAGCAGCACAACTGGGGCTAGCGGGCACAATGAGCAGTTCTTC.

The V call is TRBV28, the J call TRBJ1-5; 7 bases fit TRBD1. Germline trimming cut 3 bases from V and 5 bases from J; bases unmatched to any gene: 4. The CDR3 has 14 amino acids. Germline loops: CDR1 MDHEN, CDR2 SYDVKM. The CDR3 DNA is TGTGCCAGCAGTTTGCAGGGGGACGATCAGCCCCAGCATTTT. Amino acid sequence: CASSLQGDDQPQHF.

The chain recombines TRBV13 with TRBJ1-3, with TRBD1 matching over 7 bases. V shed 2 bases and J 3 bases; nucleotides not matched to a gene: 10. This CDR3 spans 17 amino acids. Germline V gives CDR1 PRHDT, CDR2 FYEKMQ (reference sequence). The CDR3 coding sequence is TGTGCCAGCAGCTTACAAGCATTGGGGACAGTTGGAAACACCATATATTTT. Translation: CASSLQALGTVGNTIYF.

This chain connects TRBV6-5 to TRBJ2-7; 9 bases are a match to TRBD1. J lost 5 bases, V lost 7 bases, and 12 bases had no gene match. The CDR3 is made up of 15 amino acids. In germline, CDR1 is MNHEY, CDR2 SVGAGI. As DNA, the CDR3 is TGTGCCAGCACCTCTCCCGGGACAGGGAACCACGAGCAGTACTTC. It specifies CASTSPGTGNHEQYF.

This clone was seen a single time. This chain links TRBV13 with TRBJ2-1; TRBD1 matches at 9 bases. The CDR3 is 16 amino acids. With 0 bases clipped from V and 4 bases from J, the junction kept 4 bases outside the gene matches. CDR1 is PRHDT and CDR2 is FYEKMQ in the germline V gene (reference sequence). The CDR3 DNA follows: TGTGCCAGCAGCTTAGGACCGGGACAGGGTTACAATGAGCAGTTCTTC. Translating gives CASSLGPGQGYNEQFF. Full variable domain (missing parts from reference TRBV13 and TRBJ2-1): AAGVIQSPRHLIKEKRETATLKCYPIPRHDTVYWYQQGPGQDPQFLISFYEKMQSDKGSIPDRFSAQQFSDYHSELNMSSLELGDSALYFCASSLGPGQGYNEQFFGPGTRLTVL.

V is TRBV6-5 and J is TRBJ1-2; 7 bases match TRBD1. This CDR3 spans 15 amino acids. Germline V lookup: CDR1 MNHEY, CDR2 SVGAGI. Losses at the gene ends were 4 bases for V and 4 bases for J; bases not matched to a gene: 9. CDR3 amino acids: CASSLERTGVYGYTF. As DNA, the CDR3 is TGTGCCAGCAGTTTAGAACGGACAGGAGTCTATGGCTACACCTTC.

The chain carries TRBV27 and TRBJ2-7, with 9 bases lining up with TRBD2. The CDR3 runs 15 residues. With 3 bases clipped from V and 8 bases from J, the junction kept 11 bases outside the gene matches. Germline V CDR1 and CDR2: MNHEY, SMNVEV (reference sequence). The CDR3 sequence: CASSFSPSGTRKQYF. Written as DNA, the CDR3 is TGTGCCAGCAGTTTTTCGCCTAGCGGGACTCGGAAGCAGTACTTC.

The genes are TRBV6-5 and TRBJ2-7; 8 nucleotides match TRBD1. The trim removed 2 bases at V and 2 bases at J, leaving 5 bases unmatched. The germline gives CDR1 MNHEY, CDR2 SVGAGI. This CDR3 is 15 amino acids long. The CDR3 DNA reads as TGTGCCAGCAGTTACGGTGGGACAGGTCCCTACGAGCAGTACTTC. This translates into CASSYGGTGPYEQYF.

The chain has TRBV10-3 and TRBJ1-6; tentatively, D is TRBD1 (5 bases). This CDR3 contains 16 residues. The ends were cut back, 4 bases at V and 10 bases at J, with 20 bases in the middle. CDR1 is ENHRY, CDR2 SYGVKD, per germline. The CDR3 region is CAISGGGGSKGSPLHF. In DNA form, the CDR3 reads TGTGCCATCAGTGGGGGTGGGGGGAGCAAGGGATCACCCCTCCACTTT.

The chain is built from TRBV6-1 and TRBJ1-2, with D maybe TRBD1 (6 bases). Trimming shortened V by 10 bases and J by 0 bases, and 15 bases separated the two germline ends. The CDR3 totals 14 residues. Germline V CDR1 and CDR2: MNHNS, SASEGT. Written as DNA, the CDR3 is TGTGCCATACTTAAGGACAGCTCTAACTATGGCTACACCTTC. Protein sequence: CAILKDSSNYGYTF.